The source of this TCR beta chain is a study of memory B cells and T cells in multiple sclerosis. The protocol was immunoSEQ multiplex PCR, while the TCRdb copy is restricted to in-frame clones and leaves out a portion. The table lists 46,000 or so clones, around 80% of them singletons, with approximately 1.2% in the top ten. V was cut by 4 bases and J by 3 bases, with 13 bases left in between. From germline, CDR1 is SGHRS and CDR2 YFSETQ. There are 14 residues in the CDR3. Separate sequencing covered autoproliferating (CFSE-dim) and non-proliferating (CFSE-high) T cells from stimulus-free culture. Pooled replicate wells came from some 50 million CFSE-labeled PBMCs cultured less than 9 days without stimulus. With regard to this clone: Its specificity is unknown.

Study results and caveats: Normalization was needed because clone-set size differences affected shared clonotype counts.

The J gene is TRBJ1-1, the V gene TRBV5-1, with D perhaps matching TRBD1 (5 bases). Material: PBMCs from blood kept in culture. The clonotype originates from a human donor with multiple sclerosis. The CDR3 sequence is CASSAAGGDTEAFF. In DNA, the CDR3 is TGCGCCAGCAGCGCGGCCGGGGGGGACACTGAAGCTTTCTTT.